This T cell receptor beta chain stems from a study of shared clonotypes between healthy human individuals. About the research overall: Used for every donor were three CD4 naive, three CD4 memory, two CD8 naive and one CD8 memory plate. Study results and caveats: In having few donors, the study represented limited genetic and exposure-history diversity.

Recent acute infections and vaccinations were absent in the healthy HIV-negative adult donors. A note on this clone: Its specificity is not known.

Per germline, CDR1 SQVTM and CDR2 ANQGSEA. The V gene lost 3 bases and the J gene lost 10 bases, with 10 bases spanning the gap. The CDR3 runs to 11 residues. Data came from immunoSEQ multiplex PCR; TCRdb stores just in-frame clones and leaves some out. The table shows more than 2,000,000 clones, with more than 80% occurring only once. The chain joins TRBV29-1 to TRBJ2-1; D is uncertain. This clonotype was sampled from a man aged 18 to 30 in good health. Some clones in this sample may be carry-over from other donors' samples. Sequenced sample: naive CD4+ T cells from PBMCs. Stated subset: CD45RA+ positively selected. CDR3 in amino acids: CSVEQKAEQFF. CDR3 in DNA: TGCAGCGTTGAGCAGAAAGCGGAGCAGTTCTTC.